One sample yielded the 16 T cell receptor beta chains listed below, sequenced in a study of cytotoxic CD8 clonotypes in ibrutinib-treated CLL. Measured with immunoSEQ multiplex PCR; TCRdb has only the in-frame clones, and not every one. The table shows around 310,000 clones, with roughly 80% occurring only once. The source was PBMCs, collected before ibrutinib treatment. These receptors were collected from a human donor with chronic lymphocytic leukemia.

Only a few counts were recorded for this clone. As DNA, the CDR3 is TGTGCCAGCAGCTTAGGTACCGACGAGCAGTACTTC. Amino acid sequence: CASSLGTDEQYF. The chain combines TRBV7-9 with TRBJ2-7; no clear D gene. Between the trimmed V and J ends, which lost 1 base and 5 bases, there was a span of 6 bases. Germline V CDR1 and CDR2: SEHNR, FQNEAQ (reference sequence). The CDR3 runs 12 residues.

About this clone itself: This same CDR3 is encoded by further DNA sequences in the sample. The chain uses TRBV30 and TRBJ1-2; no definite D call. The CDR3 sequence is 11 residues long. Germline values: CDR1 GTSNPN, CDR2 SVGIG (reference sequence). The V and J ends lost 0 bases and 4 bases respectively, with 3 bases between them. The CDR3 DNA is TGTGCCTGGAGTGTAATCTATGGCTACACCTTC. This encodes CAWSVIYGYTF.

V is TRBV6-6 and J is TRBJ2-5, with TRBD2 matching 15 bases. From germline, CDR1 is MNHNY and CDR2 SVGAGI (reference sequence). V was clipped by 6 bases and J by 7 bases; unmatched bases: 9. There are 16 residues in the CDR3. CDR3 nucleotides: TGTGCCAGCAGCCACGGACTAGCGGGAGGGGGCTTGACCCAGTACTTC. Its translation is CASSHGLAGGGLTQYF.

CDR3 DNA sequence: TGTGCCAGCAGTTTAGGCAGAGTGAACACTGAAGCTTTCTTT. It yields the protein CASSLGRVNTEAFF. The chain carries TRBV28 and TRBJ1-1; D is undetermined. CDR3 length: 14 residues. CDR1 MDHEN and CDR2 SYDVKM come from the germline V gene. V gave up 2 bases and J gave up 0 bases, with 7 bases separating them.

DNA of the CDR3: TGTGCCAGCGGAAATGAAAAACTGTTTTTT. Translated: CASGNEKLFF. This rearrangement joins TRBV25-1 to TRBJ1-4, with no clear D. V lost 8 bases, J lost 5 bases, and 3 bases lay in between. This CDR3 region has 10 residues. In germline, CDR1 is MGHDK, CDR2 SYGVNS.

The chain employs TRBV7-9 and TRBJ1-6; a possible D gene is TRBD1 (5 bases). Germline values: CDR1 SEHNR, CDR2 FQNEAQ (reference sequence). The V end was cut by 0 bases, the J end by 10 bases, with 19 bases between. The CDR3 extends over 17 amino acids. This CDR3 is CASSLAMAGLGTSPLHF. The CDR3 nucleotides read TGTGCCAGCAGCTTAGCGATGGCGGGACTCGGAACATCACCCCTCCACTTT. The full variable domain, completed using reference TRBV7-9 and TRBJ1-6, is DTGVSQNPRHKITKRGQNVTFRCDPISEHNRLYWYRQTLGQGPEFLTYFQNEAQLEKSRLLSDRFSAERPKGSFSTLEIQRTEQGDSAMYLCASSLAMAGLGTSPLHFGNGTRLTVT.

CDR3: CASGLVFGRDSNYGYTF. The CDR3 DNA reads TGTGCTAGTGGTTTGGTCTTCGGACGGGATTCTAACTATGGCTACACCTTC. The chain recombines TRBV12-5 with TRBJ1-2; D uncertain. CDR1 LGHNT and CDR2 FRNRAP come from the germline V gene. CDR3 length: 17 amino acids. Trimming cost V 0 bases and J 0 bases, with 14 bases left between them.

V and J are TRBV6-1 and TRBJ1-5, with a tentative D call TRBD1 (6 bases). This CDR3 is 13 amino acids long. CDR1 is MNHNS, CDR2 SASEGT, per germline. The V end was cut by 5 bases, the J end by 3 bases, with 8 bases between. The DNA of the CDR3 is TGTGCCAGCAGTAACAGGGACAATCAGCCCCAGCATTTT. Amino acid sequence: CASSNRDNQPQHF.

The CDR3 loop is CASSLNGKNIQYF. In DNA, the CDR3 is TGTGCCAGCAGCCTAAACGGGAAAAACATTCAGTACTTC. V is TRBV7-2 and J is TRBJ2-4; D unclear. Germline lookup yields CDR1 SGHTA and CDR2 FQGNSA. The CDR3 extends over 13 amino acids. Trimming stripped 5 bases from V and 4 bases from J, with 9 bases between.

V gene TRBV7-2 combines with J gene TRBJ2-1; possibly TRBD2 for D (5 bases). Germline lookup yields CDR1 SGHTA and CDR2 FQGNSA. Trimming pared 0 bases from V and 4 bases from J, leaving 7 bases between. This CDR3 spans 14 amino acids. The CDR3 bases are TGTGCCAGCAGCTTAGCGGGAGCTTACAATGAGCAGTTCTTC. It is translated as CASSLAGAYNEQFF.

This clone was picked up a small number of times. This chain connects TRBV27 to TRBJ2-5; D unclear. CDR1 MNHEY and CDR2 SMNVEV come from the germline V gene (reference sequence). The V end lost 3 bases, the J end lost 2 bases, and 4 bases lay between the germline ends. The CDR3 consists of 12 residues. Written as DNA, the CDR3 is TGTGCCAGCAGTTTGGGACAAGAGACCCAGTACTTC. Protein product: CASSLGQETQYF.

This clone is a singleton in its sample. This sequence joins TRBV30 and TRBJ2-7; weak D call: TRBD2 (6 bases). The germline V gene encodes CDR1 GTSNPN and CDR2 SVGIG (reference sequence). The germline V and J ends were trimmed by 5 bases and 0 bases, with 11 bases remaining between them. The CDR3 has 13 residues. This CDR3 is CAWEGTASYEQYF. The CDR3 DNA is TGTGCCTGGGAGGGGACTGCCTCCTACGAGCAGTACTTC.

The gene calls are TRBV7-2 and TRBJ2-2, with D hard to call. The V end lost 0 bases, the J end lost 4 bases, and 3 bases lay between the germline ends. The CDR3 totals 13 residues. Germline values: CDR1 SGHTA, CDR2 FQGNSA. The DNA of the CDR3 is TGTGCCAGCAGCTTAGCCTCCACCGGGGAGCTGTTTTTT. It codes for CASSLASTGELFF. The complete variable domain, with remaining parts taken from reference TRBV7-2 and TRBJ2-2, reads GAGVSQSPSNKVTEKGKDVELRCDPISGHTALYWYRQSLGQGLEFLIYFQGNSAPDKSGLPSDRFSAERTGGSVSTLTIQRTQQEDSAVYLCASSLASTGELFFGEGSRLTVL.

This chain links TRBV29-1 with TRBJ1-2; D remains ambiguous. V was pared by 5 bases and J by 2 bases, with 6 bases between. Per the germline V gene, CDR1 is SQVTM and CDR2 is ANQGSEA. The length of the CDR3 is 11 residues. The CDR3 DNA sequence: TGCAGCGTTCCCGTGAACTATGGCTACACCTTC. It codes for CSVPVNYGYTF. Full variable domain (outside the CDR3, taken from reference TRBV29-1 and TRBJ1-2): SAVISQKPSRDICQRGTSLTIQCQVDSQVTMMFWYRQQPGQSLTLIATANQGSEATYESGFVIDKFPISRPNLTFSTLTVSNMSPEDSSIYLCSVPVNYGYTFGSGTRLTVV.

This chain connects TRBV4-3 to TRBJ2-1, with TRBD2 identical over 9 bases. Germline loops: CDR1 LGHNA, CDR2 YSLEER. This CDR3 has 18 amino acids. V was pared by 0 bases and J by 3 bases, with 9 bases of the junction left unmatched. CDR3 sequence (DNA): TGCGCCAGCAGCCAAGATGGGGGACTAGCTGATAACTACAATGAGCAGTTCTTC. The encoded protein is CASSQDGGLADNYNEQFF.

The chain joins TRBV2 to TRBJ1-5; no firm D call. The germline CDR1 and CDR2 sequences are SNHLY and FYNNEI. Trimming took 7 bases from V and 0 from J, leaving 7 bases between them. This CDR3 comprises 13 residues. CDR3 coding DNA: TGTGCCAGCAAGATCGGTAGCAATCAGCCCCAGCATTTT. Its translation is CASKIGSNQPQHF.